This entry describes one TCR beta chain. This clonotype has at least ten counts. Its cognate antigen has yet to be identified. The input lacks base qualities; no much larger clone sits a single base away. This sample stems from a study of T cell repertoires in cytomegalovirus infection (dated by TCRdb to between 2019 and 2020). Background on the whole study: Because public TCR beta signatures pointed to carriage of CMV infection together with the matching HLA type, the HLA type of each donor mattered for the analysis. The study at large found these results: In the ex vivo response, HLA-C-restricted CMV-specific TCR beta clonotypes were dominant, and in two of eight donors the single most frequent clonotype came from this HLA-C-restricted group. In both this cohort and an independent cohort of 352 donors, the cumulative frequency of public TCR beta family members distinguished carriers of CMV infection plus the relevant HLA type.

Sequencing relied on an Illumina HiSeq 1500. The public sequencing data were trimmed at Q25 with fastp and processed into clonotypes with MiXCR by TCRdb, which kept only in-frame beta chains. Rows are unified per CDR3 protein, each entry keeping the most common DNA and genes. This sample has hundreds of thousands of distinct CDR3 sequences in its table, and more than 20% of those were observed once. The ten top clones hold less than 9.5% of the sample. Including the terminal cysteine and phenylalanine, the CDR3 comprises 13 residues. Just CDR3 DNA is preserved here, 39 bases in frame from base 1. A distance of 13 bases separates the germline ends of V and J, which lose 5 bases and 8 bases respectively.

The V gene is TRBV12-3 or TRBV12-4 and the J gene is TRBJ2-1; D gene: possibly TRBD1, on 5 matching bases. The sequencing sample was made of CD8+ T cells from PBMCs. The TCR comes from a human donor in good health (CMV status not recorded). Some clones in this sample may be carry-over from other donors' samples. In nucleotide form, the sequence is TGTGCCAGCAGTATTACAGGCGACTATGAGCAGTTCTTC. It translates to CASSITGDYEQFF.